Following are 20 T cell receptor beta chains from one sample sequenced in a study of blood T cell repertoires in COVID-19. Sequenced by immunoSEQ multiplex PCR; TCRdb stores in-frame clones only, minus some. Of under 300,000 clones in the sample, less than 90% are singletons; the top ten hold 1.5% to 1.7%. The specimen sequenced was peripheral blood. Every receptor here comes from a woman between 40 and 55 years old who had recovered from COVID-19.

The chain is built from TRBV5-4 and TRBJ2-1; maybe TRBD2 (6 bases). The germline V gene has CDR1 SGHNT and CDR2 YYREEE (reference sequence). This CDR3 has 15 amino acids. The V gene lost 5 bases and the J gene lost 2 bases, with 14 bases spanning the gap. DNA of the CDR3: TGTGCCAGCAGGGAGTGGGGGGAGACCTACAATGAGCAGTTCTTC. This translates into CASREWGETYNEQFF.

V is TRBV7-9 and J is TRBJ2-1, with 11 bases matching TRBD1. The CDR3 runs 16 residues. Per the germline V gene, CDR1 is SEHNR and CDR2 is FQNEAQ (reference sequence). Trimming removed 4 bases from V and 4 bases from J; junction bases left unmatched: 6. In nucleotides, the CDR3 is TGTGCCAGCAGCTCAGGACAGGGGGCGGGATACAATGAGCAGTTCTTC. Encoded protein: CASSSGQGAGYNEQFF.

The chain recombines TRBV9 with TRBJ1-4; the match to TRBD1 covers 8 bases. V lost 3 bases to trimming and J lost 0 bases; unmatched junction nucleotides: 10. The CDR3 extends over 18 amino acids. The germline CDR1 and CDR2 sequences are SGDLS and YYNGEE. CDR3 residues: CASSEVGDRKPTNEKLFF. The CDR3 bases are TGTGCCAGCAGCGAGGTGGGGGACAGGAAGCCAACTAATGAAAAACTGTTTTTT.

This sequence joins TRBV5-4 and TRBJ2-2; 10 nucleotides match TRBD1. The J segment lost 4 bases and the V segment lost 4 bases, leaving 4 bases of the junction unmatched. There are 15 residues in the CDR3. CDR1 is SGHNT and CDR2 is YYREEE in the germline V gene (reference sequence). The CDR3 here is CASSRDRGLTGELFF. CDR3 in DNA: TGTGCCAGCAGCCGAGACAGGGGGCTCACCGGGGAGCTGTTTTTT.

V and J are TRBV6-5 and TRBJ2-4; unclear D gene. CDR3 size: 14 residues. Trimming removed 10 bases from V and 0 bases from J, with 13 bases in between. The germline CDR1 and CDR2 sequences are MNHEY and SVGAGI. In DNA form, the CDR3 reads TGTGCCACCCTGATGTTACTAGCCAAAAACATTCAGTACTTC. Its translation: CATLMLLAKNIQYF.

The chain combines TRBV29-1 with TRBJ1-1; the match to TRBD1 covers 8 bases. This CDR3 comprises 14 residues. The germline CDR1 and CDR2 sequences are SQVTM and ANQGSEA. The ends lost 6 bases at V and 1 base at J; junction bases unmatched: 7. The CDR3 protein is CSVGTGGSNTEAFF. CDR3 nucleotides: TGCAGCGTGGGAACAGGGGGATCGAACACTGAAGCTTTCTTT.

This chain joins TRBV5-1 and TRBJ2-7; 10 bases are shared with TRBD1. CDR3 size: 14 residues. Unmatched junction bases numbered 7, after V lost 6 bases and J lost 4 bases. Germline V gene sequence: CDR1 SGHRS, CDR2 YFSETQ. The CDR3 sequence is CASNSPGQGYEQYF. The CDR3 DNA sequence: TGCGCCAGCAACTCTCCGGGACAGGGGTACGAGCAGTACTTC.

This clone appeared a few times. The V and J genes are TRBV19 and TRBJ1-3, with a possible D match to TRBD1 (6 bases). V was cut by 5 bases and J by 0 bases, with 11 bases left in between. The CDR3 runs to 15 residues. Germline CDR1 LNHDA, CDR2 SQIVND (reference sequence). The CDR3 DNA reads as TGTGCCAGTAGTCGGAAAGGGGGCTCTGGAAACACCATATATTTT. As protein: CASSRKGGSGNTIYF.

This sequence joins TRBV4-2 and TRBJ2-5, with 8 bases identical to TRBD1. Losses at the gene ends were 1 base for V and 3 bases for J; bases not matched to a gene: 7. Germline V gene lookup returns CDR1 LGHNA and CDR2 YNFKEQ. The CDR3 spans 16 residues. CDR3 sequence reads: CASSQGGQASEETQYF. DNA of the CDR3: TGTGCCAGCAGCCAAGGGGGACAGGCTTCCGAAGAGACCCAGTACTTC.

This chain links TRBV3-1 (or the pseudogene TRBV3-2) with TRBJ1-5; D not certain. Looked up from germline, CDR1 is LGHDT and CDR2 is YNNKEL (reference sequence). CDR3 size: 15 residues. The V and J ends lost 0 bases and 1 base respectively, with 7 bases between them. In DNA form, the CDR3 reads TGTGCCAGCAGCCAAGATATGGGCAGCAATCAGCCCCAGCATTTT. As protein: CASSQDMGSNQPQHF.

This chain joins TRBV7-3 and TRBJ2-1, with D perhaps TRBD2 (5 bases). The CDR3 covers 14 residues. V lost 1 base and J lost 4, with 8 bases in between. Germline-derived CDR1 and CDR2 are SGHTA and FQGTGA. The CDR3 nucleotides read TGTGCCAGCAGCTTAAACTCGGGGTACAATGAGCAGTTCTTC. This translates into CASSLNSGYNEQFF.

The V and J genes are TRBV15 and TRBJ2-5, with TRBD2 matching 8 bases. The V gene end was trimmed by 5 bases and the J gene end by 5 bases; junction bases not matched to a gene: 10. Germline CDR1 is LNHNV and CDR2 is YYDKDF (reference sequence). This CDR3 is built from 15 residues. The CDR3 loop reads CATSGTGGARETQYF. DNA of the CDR3: TGTGCCACCAGCGGGACGGGGGGGGCCCGGGAGACCCAGTACTTC. The full variable domain, completed using reference TRBV15 and TRBJ2-5, is DAMVIQNPRYQVTQFGKPVTLSCSQTLNHNVMYWYQQKSSQAPKLLFHYYDKDFNNEADTPDNFQSRRPNTSFCFLDIRSPGLGDTAMYLCATSGTGGARETQYFGPGTRLLVL.

This clone was seen only a few times. This rearrangement joins TRBV6-5 to TRBJ2-7, with TRBD1 matching over 11 bases. The CDR3 extends over 15 amino acids. Germline trimming cut 2 bases from V and 6 bases from J; bases unmatched to any gene: 6. The germline V gene has CDR1 MNHEY and CDR2 SVGAGI. CDR3 in DNA: TGTGCCAGCAGTTACGAAGGGACAGGGGGGATCGAGCAGTACTTC. Translated, it gives CASSYEGTGGIEQYF.

This sequence joins TRBV5-1 and TRBJ1-2, with 10 bases lining up with TRBD1. J gave up 2 bases and V 5 bases, and 12 bases lay outside the gene matches. Germline loops: CDR1 SGHRS, CDR2 YFSETQ. The CDR3 extends over 17 amino acids. The CDR3 loop is CASRDWTGGHRNYGYTF. The CDR3 DNA follows: TGCGCCAGCAGGGATTGGACAGGGGGGCACCGGAACTATGGCTACACCTTC.

The CDR3 protein is CASSQRISDSSGNTIYF. The CDR3 DNA reads as TGCGCCAGCAGCCAACGAATTAGTGACTCCTCTGGAAACACCATATATTTT. The gene calls are TRBV4-1 and TRBJ1-3; unclear D gene. In germline, CDR1 is MGHRA, CDR2 YSYEKL. V was clipped by 2 bases and J by 0 bases, with 14 bases between them. This CDR3 has 17 amino acids.

V is TRBV2 and J is TRBJ1-1; no firm D call. Germline CDR1 reads SNHLY; CDR2 reads FYNNEI. V shed 3 bases and J shed 4 bases, with 18 bases lying between them. The CDR3 has 16 amino acids. The CDR3 here is CASSERGREVSTEAFF. The CDR3 region has the DNA TGTGCCAGCAGTGAGCGGGGTAGGGAGGTGAGCACTGAAGCTTTCTTT.

The chain is built from TRBV11-1 and TRBJ2-3; 7 nucleotides align to TRBD1. Germline-derived CDR1 and CDR2 are SGHAT and FQDESV (reference sequence). V trimming: 5 bases; J trimming: 6 bases; junction bases outside the gene matches: 11. The CDR3 consists of 15 residues. The CDR3 here is CASSGVGGVADTQYF. DNA of the CDR3: TGTGCCAGCAGCGGGGTAGGGGGCGTCGCGGATACGCAGTATTTT.

The rearrangement links TRBV6-4 to TRBJ2-3, with D possibly being TRBD2 (6 bases). Germline V CDR1 and CDR2: MRHNA, SNTAGT. V was cut by 2 bases and J by 6 bases, with 15 bases left in between. This CDR3 comprises 15 residues. CDR3 sequence: CASSDLGGRLDTQYF. The CDR3 DNA reads TGTGCCAGCAGTGACCTGGGTGGGAGGCTCGATACGCAGTATTTT.

This clone was detected ten times or more. This chain links TRBV7-8 with TRBJ1-2; no reliable D call. The CDR3 extends over 16 amino acids. Germline lookup yields CDR1 SGHVS and CDR2 FQNEAQ. V was pared by 2 bases and J by 0 bases, with 13 bases between. The CDR3 loop reads CASSLMVQPSNYGYTF. The CDR3 DNA reads TGTGCCAGCAGCTTAATGGTACAGCCTTCTAACTATGGCTACACCTTC.

The J gene is TRBJ1-3, the V gene TRBV7-2, with TRBD1 matching over 9 bases. Trimming removed 4 bases from V and 7 bases from J; junction bases left unmatched: 5. Germline CDR1 reads SGHTA; CDR2 reads FQGNSA. The CDR3 contains 14 residues. CDR3 DNA sequence: TGTGCCAGCAGCTCCGGACAGGGGTGGAACACCATATATTTT. Translation: CASSSGQGWNTIYF.